This T cell receptor beta chain was recovered during a study of shared clonotypes between healthy human individuals. Whole-study results and caveats: Large depth notwithstanding, sorted-subset sequencing proved incomplete by rarefaction. Naive subsets, compared against memory subsets, generally had larger estimated richness values.

Using immunoSEQ multiplex PCR, the repertoire was profiled, and TCRdb retains in-frame clones only, with some absent. The sample yields around 2.5 million clones, 80% to 95% seen once. The authors divided CD4+ cells into CD45RA+ naive and CD45RA-negative memory subsets. This CDR3 has 13 residues. With 4 bases removed from V and 1 base from J, the gap between germline ends came to 8 bases. Germline CDR1 SGHRS, CDR2 YFSETQ. About this clone itself: Its antigen is unknown.

Material for sequencing was naive CD4+ T cells from PBMCs. Subset meaning: CD45RA+ positively selected. The source of this sequence is a young man in good health. Some clones in this sample may be carry-over from other donors' samples. The rearrangement uses TRBV5-1 and TRBJ1-1; D uncertain. CDR3 DNA: TGCGCCAGCAGCCCCTCACAGAACACTGAAGCTTTCTTT. As protein: CASSPSQNTEAFF.